Presented here are 16 T cell receptor beta chains from one specimen sequenced in a study of T-cell reconstitution after alpha-beta-depleted transplantation in children. Construction of the TCRbeta library involved unique molecular identifiers. TCRdb recomputed calls from the PCR reads with MiXCR, one row per CDR3 protein. The sample has almost 250,000 distinct CDR3 sequences, about 26% seen once. This material consisted of PBMCs, taken before TCRalphabeta/CD19-depleted stem cell transplant. The receptors originated from a girl aged 2 to 10 with Fanconi anemia, due to receive a stem cell transplant.

This clonotype occurred many times. V is TRBV29-1 and J is TRBJ2-1; D may be TRBD1 (6 bases). Trimming shortened V by 6 bases and J by 5 bases, and 20 bases separated the two germline ends. The germline gives CDR1 SQVTM, CDR2 ANQGSEA. The length of the CDR3 is 15 residues. The CDR3 DNA reads as TGCAGCGTCCGCGCATCTATTTCAGGGGACAATGAGCAGTTCTTC. Translation: CSVRASISGDNEQFF.

This clonotype was seen more than once but under ten times. This sequence joins TRBV24-1 and TRBJ2-2, with D possibly being TRBD1 or TRBD2 (5 bases each). Germline V gene lookup returns CDR1 KGHDR and CDR2 SFDVKD. Trimming cost V 5 bases and J 6 bases, with 6 bases left between them. The CDR3 covers 12 residues. In nucleotides, the CDR3 is TGTGCCACCAGTGTGGGGGCCGGGGAGCTGTTTTTT. Residues: CATSVGAGELFF.

The chain carries TRBV20-1 and TRBJ2-7, with 13 bases identical to TRBD2. Trimming took 6 bases from V and 9 from J; bases not matched to a gene: 20. Germline assignment: CDR1 DFQATT and CDR2 SNEGSKA (reference sequence). There are 17 residues in the CDR3. The DNA for the CDR3 is TGCAGTGCAACTAAACTAGCGGGAGGGGCCCTAAATCCCGGGCAGTACTTC. It codes for CSATKLAGGALNPGQYF.

This chain joins TRBV5-1 and TRBJ2-3; 11 nucleotides agree with TRBD2. CDR1 is SGHRS, CDR2 YFSETQ, per germline. The ends lost 1 base at V and 2 bases at J; junction bases unmatched: 3. The CDR3 runs to 16 residues. The CDR3 nucleotides are TGCGCCAGCAGCTTGAATAGCGGGGGGGTCACAGATACGCAGTATTTT. It translates to CASSLNSGGVTDTQYF. Supplemented by reference TRBV5-1 and TRBJ2-3, the full variable domain reads KAGVTQTPRYLIKTRGQQVTLSCSPISGHRSVSWYQQTPGQGLQFLFEYFSETQRNKGNFPGRFSGRQFSNSRSEMNVSTLELGDSALYLCASSLNSGGVTDTQYFGPGTRLTVL.

This rearrangement joins TRBV20-1 to TRBJ2-3, with TRBD2 as a possible D gene (6 bases). Germline V gives CDR1 DFQATT, CDR2 SNEGSKA (reference sequence). The CDR3 totals 12 residues. Trimming took 6 bases from V and 0 from J, leaving 7 bases between them. CDR3 nucleotide sequence: TGCAGTGCGGGGGGTAGCACAGATACGCAGTATTTT. Its translation is CSAGGSTDTQYF.

This clonotype has a count of ten or more. CDR3 nucleotide sequence: TGTGCCAGCAGTGTTGGGACTAGCGGGAGAGTGAGATACGAGCAGTACTTC. Translation gives CASSVGTSGRVRYEQYF. The rearrangement links TRBV27 to TRBJ2-7; TRBD2 aligns across 14 bases. Per germline, CDR1 MNHEY and CDR2 SMNVEV (reference sequence). Unmatched junction bases numbered 10, after V lost 5 bases and J lost 4 bases. The CDR3 extends over 17 amino acids.

This clonotype was observed many times. The V call is TRBV20-1, the J call TRBJ1-1; D unclear. Germline V gene lookup returns CDR1 DFQATT and CDR2 SNEGSKA (reference sequence). Trimming took off 0 bases at V and 2 bases at J, with 7 bases between the two ends. This CDR3 contains 13 residues. CDR3 protein: CSARDPLNTEAFF. As DNA, the CDR3 is TGCAGTGCTAGAGATCCGTTAAACACTGAAGCTTTCTTT.

This clonotype was observed at least ten times. The chain employs TRBV7-6 and TRBJ2-7, with 7 nucleotides matching TRBD2. The CDR3 is made up of 17 amino acids. Germline assignment: CDR1 SGHVS and CDR2 FNYEAQ. V gave up 6 bases and J gave up 2 bases; unmatched junction bases: 16. CDR3 nucleotide sequence: TGTGCCAGCAGTCTAGCTATCCAGGCTAGCGGAACCTACGAGCAGTACTTC. Translated: CASSLAIQASGTYEQYF.

This clonotype was detected many times. The chain employs TRBV29-1 and TRBJ2-7; possibly TRBD2 for D (6 bases). In germline, CDR1 is SQVTM, CDR2 ANQGSEA. V dropped 6 bases and J dropped 10 bases, with 16 bases sitting between them. The CDR3 has 11 amino acids. CDR3 DNA: TGCAGCGTGTGGAGGGGAGGTACTCAGTACTTC. This gives the protein CSVWRGGTQYF.

The chain has TRBV7-9 and TRBJ2-3; the D is unclear. From germline, CDR1 is SEHNR and CDR2 FQNEAQ (reference sequence). This CDR3 has 15 amino acids. Trimming stripped 4 bases from V and 0 bases from J, with 11 bases between. CDR3 bases: TGTGCCAGCAGCTCACGACAATTTAGCACAGATACGCAGTATTTT. It translates to CASSSRQFSTDTQYF.

The rearrangement links TRBV2 to TRBJ2-4, with D tentatively TRBD1 (6 bases). This CDR3 comprises 20 residues. V lost 0 bases, J lost 0 bases, and 21 bases lay in between. Looked up from germline, CDR1 is SNHLY and CDR2 is FYNNEI. CDR3 DNA sequence: TGTGCCAGCAGTGAAGCGTTGAGGGCCAGGGGTATGGTAGCCAAAAACATTCAGTACTTC. It is translated as CASSEALRARGMVAKNIQYF. The complete variable domain, with remaining parts taken from reference TRBV2 and TRBJ2-4, reads EPEVTQTPSHQVTQMGQEVILRCVPISNHLYFYWYRQILGQKVEFLVSFYNNEISEKSEIFDDQFSVERPDGSNFTLKIRSTKLEDSAMYFCASSEALRARGMVAKNIQYFGAGTRLSVL.

This clonotype was seen at least ten times. In DNA, the CDR3 is TGCAGTCCGAGCTACCCCCCGGGACAGGGACCTAATCAGCCCCAGCATTTT. Translated: CSPSYPPGQGPNQPQHF. The rearrangement uses TRBV20-1 and TRBJ1-5; 9 bases match TRBD1. The CDR3 runs 17 residues. Germline V CDR1 and CDR2: DFQATT, SNEGSKA (reference sequence). V gave up 8 bases and J gave up 4 bases; unmatched junction bases: 18.

V is TRBV18 and J is TRBJ2-1; tentative D call: TRBD2 (5 bases). The V end lost 3 bases, the J end lost 5 bases, and 11 bases lay between the germline ends. The CDR3 is 14 residues long. Germline lookup yields CDR1 KGHSH and CDR2 LQKENI. The CDR3 region is CASSPLADNNEQFF. In nucleotides, the CDR3 is TGTGCCAGCTCACCCCTAGCCGACAACAATGAGCAGTTCTTC.

The rearrangement joins TRBV20-1 to TRBJ1-5; D is perhaps TRBD1 (5 bases). This CDR3 has 13 residues. Per germline, CDR1 DFQATT and CDR2 SNEGSKA (reference sequence). Trimming removed 5 bases from V and 0 bases from J, with 8 bases in between. The CDR3 sequence: CSAVRDSNQPQHF. CDR3 bases: TGCAGTGCTGTCAGGGATAGCAATCAGCCCCAGCATTTT.

The gene calls are TRBV20-1 and TRBJ2-7; D ambiguous. CDR1 is DFQATT, CDR2 SNEGSKA, per germline (reference sequence). CDR3 length: 13 residues. With 3 bases removed from V and 4 bases from J, the gap between germline ends came to 13 bases. As DNA, the CDR3 is TGCAGTGCTAGCGTACAGCCCCCGTACGAGCAGTACTTC. Amino acids: CSASVQPPYEQYF.

The rearrangement uses TRBV28 and TRBJ1-2; D is possibly TRBD1 (5 bases). The CDR3 is made up of 14 amino acids. CDR1 is MDHEN, CDR2 SYDVKM, per germline. V was cut by 3 bases and J by 1 base, with 9 bases left in between. In DNA, the CDR3 is TGTGCCAGCAGTTTGGGGCAGGGTAACTATGGCTACACCTTC. This encodes CASSLGQGNYGYTF.